Each of the 6 T cell receptor beta chains below was sequenced from the same sample in a study of cytomegalovirus exposure and HLA in healthy donors (dated by TCRdb to 2016 to 2017). Library preparation was by the immunoSEQ multiplex PCR assay. For the multiplex PCR, a mixture combining 60 forward primers for TCR Vbeta segments and 13 reverse primers for TCR Jbeta segments was used. Entries here come from immuneACCESS through TCRdb and include only in-frame sequences with V and J called. Some clones fail to appear in such tables; in the studies checked, an unresolved V gene covers under half of the shortfall, and the cause of the remainder is unknown. The sample profile shows about 180,000 clones; 82% of them were found once. Of the sample, about 1.6% is held by the ten largest clones. The sequenced sample was PBMCs. All receptors derive from a man between 40 and 49 years old in good health and CMV-seronegative.

The J gene is TRBJ2-2, the V gene TRBV6-5; 9 bases are a match to TRBD1. Germline CDR1 is MNHEY and CDR2 is SVGAGI. The V and J ends lost 4 bases and 4 bases, in that order; junction bases with no gene match: 7. The CDR3 is made up of 16 amino acids. The CDR3 sequence is CASSSPATGGTGELFF. In DNA, the CDR3 is TGTGCCAGCAGTTCCCCCGCGACAGGGGGCACCGGGGAGCTGTTTTTT.

V is TRBV6-5 and J is TRBJ2-5, with no clear D. V gave up 0 bases and J gave up 2 bases, with 7 bases separating them. The CDR3 is made up of 14 amino acids. CDR1 MNHEY and CDR2 SVGAGI come from the germline V gene. CDR3 in amino acids: CASSYSWQQETQYF. The DNA for the CDR3 is TGTGCCAGCAGTTACTCATGGCAGCAAGAGACCCAGTACTTC.

This chain connects TRBV5-1 to TRBJ2-5; D not resolved. CDR3 length: 14 residues. V was trimmed by 0 bases and J by 5 bases, leaving 11 bases between them. Germline V lookup: CDR1 SGHRS, CDR2 YFSETQ. As DNA, the CDR3 is TGCGCCAGCAGCTTGGGTACGGCGGCGGAGACCCAGTACTTC. This encodes CASSLGTAAETQYF. Complete variable domain (other parts from reference TRBV5-1 and TRBJ2-5): KAGVTQTPRYLIKTRGQQVTLSCSPISGHRSVSWYQQTPGQGLQFLFEYFSETQRNKGNFPGRFSGRQFSNSRSEMNVSTLELGDSALYLCASSLGTAAETQYFGPGTRLLVL.

The genes are TRBV5-6 and TRBJ1-6, with D possibly matching TRBD1 (5 bases). CDR1 is SGHDT and CDR2 is YYEEEE in the germline V gene. CDR3 length equals 14 residues. V lost 2 bases and J 3 bases, leaving 6 bases between the germline ends. The CDR3: CASSFGGYNSPLHF. Here the CDR3 DNA reads TGTGCCAGCAGCTTCGGGGGCTATAATTCACCCCTCCACTTT.

V usage is TRBV28 and J usage is TRBJ1-5; D unresolved. The ends were cut back, 5 bases at V and 9 bases at J, with 8 bases in the middle. CDR1 is MDHEN and CDR2 is SYDVKM in the germline V gene. The CDR3 sequence is 11 residues long. This chain's CDR3 is CASSGRRPQHF. DNA for the CDR3: TGTGCCAGCAGTGGGAGGAGGCCCCAGCATTTT.

The table lists this clone with a few counts. The chain combines TRBV7-9 with TRBJ2-3; 7 positions match TRBD1. The CDR3 contains 15 residues. J was trimmed by 1 base and V by 5 bases; bases with no gene match: 6. Germline CDR1 reads SEHNR; CDR2 reads FQNEAQ (reference sequence). CDR3 in amino acids: CASSPGTVRTDTQYF. CDR3 nucleotide sequence: TGTGCCAGCAGCCCTGGGACAGTACGCACAGATACGCAGTATTTT. Full variable domain (remainder filled in from reference TRBV7-9 and TRBJ2-3): DTGVSQNPRHKITKRGQNVTFRCDPISEHNRLYWYRQTLGQGPEFLTYFQNEAQLEKSRLLSDRFSAERPKGSFSTLEIQRTEQGDSAMYLCASSPGTVRTDTQYFGPGTRLTVL.